The 27 T cell receptor beta chains given below trace back to one sample, sequenced in a study of CD8+CD57+ T cells in acquired aplastic anemia. For sequencing, patients were chosen who had shown expansion of CD8+CD57+ cells by flow cytometry. Genomic DNA, the template, was used for profiling of the TCR beta VDJ and CDR3. Via MiXCR, TCRdb re-called the reads, giving one row per CDR3 protein. The sample carries about 41,000 distinct CDR3 sequences, about 60% recorded once. Input material: sorted CD4+, CD8+, or CD8+CD57+ T cells (not recorded which) from PBMCs. The receptors stem from a human donor with aplastic anemia.

This chain connects TRBV25-1 to TRBJ2-6, with 11 bases identical to TRBD1. The CDR3 sequence is 15 residues long. The V and J ends lost 8 bases and 4 bases, in that order; junction bases with no gene match: 4. In germline, CDR1 is MGHDK, CDR2 SYGVNS. CDR3 nucleotide sequence: TGTGCCAGCGGACAGGGGGCGCAAGGGGCCAACGTCCTGACTTTC. It codes for CASGQGAQGANVLTF.

The chain employs TRBV4-1 and TRBJ2-1; 10 bases map to TRBD2. V lost 0 bases, J lost 4 bases, and 0 bases stayed unmatched. The CDR3 spans 15 residues. From germline, CDR1 is MGHRA and CDR2 YSYEKL. The chain's CDR3 is CASSQELAGYNEQFF. For the CDR3, the DNA is TGCGCCAGCAGCCAAGAACTAGCGGGGTACAATGAGCAGTTCTTC.

The chain couples TRBV15 to TRBJ2-1; 8 nucleotides agree with TRBD2. Germline V CDR1 and CDR2: LNHNV, YYDKDF (reference sequence). Trimming removed 9 bases from V and 2 bases from J; junction bases left unmatched: 15. The CDR3 has 17 residues. CDR3 coding DNA: TGTGCCACTAGGCGCGAGCGGGGGACCTTCACCTACAATGAGCAGTTCTTC. Translation: CATRRERGTFTYNEQFF.

This chain joins TRBV2 and TRBJ1-1; D is ambiguous. From germline, CDR1 is SNHLY and CDR2 FYNNEI. This CDR3 spans 12 amino acids. The ends were cut back, 3 bases at V and 1 base at J, with 3 bases in the middle. CDR3: CASSDENTEAFF. CDR3 DNA: TGTGCCAGCAGTGACGAGAACACTGAAGCTTTCTTT.

The rearrangement joins TRBV24-1 to TRBJ2-5; 12 nucleotides match TRBD2. Germline assignment: CDR1 KGHDR and CDR2 SFDVKD. This CDR3 region has 16 residues. With 3 bases clipped from V and 4 bases from J, the junction kept 5 bases outside the gene matches. CDR3 in DNA: TGTGCCACCAGTGATGCGACTAGCGGGGGACCAGAGACCCAGTACTTC. This sequence encodes CATSDATSGGPETQYF.

This clonotype came up a few times. No conserved phenylalanine or tryptophan ends this CDR3, so it is likely a read error. The chain is built from TRBV7-9 and TRBJ1-5, with D uncertain. Germline CDR1 SEHNR, CDR2 FQNEAQ (reference sequence). This CDR3 is built from 13 residues. The CDR3 is CASSLATNQPQHL. The CDR3 DNA follows: TGCGCCAGCAGCTTAGCGACCAATCAGCCCCAGCATCTT.

The rearrangement links TRBV4-3 to TRBJ1-5, with 7 bases that match TRBD1. CDR3 length: 15 amino acids. Germline CDR1 is LGHNA and CDR2 is YSLEER. V was clipped by 1 base and J by 3 bases; unmatched bases: 3. As DNA, the CDR3 is TGCGCCAGCAGCCAAGGGACAGGCACCAATCAGCCCCAGCATTTT. Its protein is CASSQGTGTNQPQHF.

This clonotype was observed many times. The gene calls are TRBV4-1 and TRBJ2-7, with D tentatively TRBD1 (6 bases). V was shortened by 3 bases and J by 0 bases, with 12 bases between the two germline ends. The germline CDR1 and CDR2 sequences are MGHRA and YSYEKL. The CDR3 has 15 amino acids. As DNA, the CDR3 is TGCGCCAGCAGCCAGACCGGGACAACCTCCTACGAGCAGTACTTC. Its protein is CASSQTGTTSYEQYF.

The chain joins TRBV2 to TRBJ2-1; 7 bases line up with TRBD2. This CDR3 spans 16 amino acids. J was trimmed by 2 bases and V by 5 bases; bases with no gene match: 9. Germline CDR1 reads SNHLY; CDR2 reads FYNNEI. This CDR3 reads CASSLWEGWTYNEQFF. DNA of the CDR3: TGTGCCAGCAGTTTATGGGAGGGGTGGACCTACAATGAGCAGTTCTTC.

The chain combines TRBV7-2 with TRBJ2-5; D is perhaps TRBD1 or TRBD2 (5 bases each). CDR1 and CDR2 from the germline V gene are SGHTA and FQGNSA. There are 16 residues in the CDR3. V shed 2 bases and J shed 7 bases, with 20 bases lying between them. Written as DNA, the CDR3 is TGTGCCAGCAGCTTAACAAGCGAGGGGAAAGGAGGGACCCAGTACTTC. Protein sequence: CASSLTSEGKGGTQYF.

This clonotype was counted once. The chain recombines TRBV9 with TRBJ2-7; 8 bases align to TRBD1. This CDR3 is built from 14 residues. From germline, CDR1 is SGDLS and CDR2 YYNGEE. V shed 4 bases, J shed 2 bases, and the junction held 5 bases outside the gene matches. For the CDR3, the DNA is TGTGCCAGCAGCTTGACAGGGGTAGCCTACGAGCAGTACTTC. Translated, it gives CASSLTGVAYEQYF.

The CDR3 spells CATSRDFGTEAFF. The CDR3 nucleotides read TGTGCCACCAGCAGAGATTTTGGCACAGAAGCTTTCTTT. The chain combines TRBV15 with TRBJ1-1; D remains ambiguous. Deletions cut 0 bases from V and 8 bases from J, with 10 bases between. Germline values: CDR1 LNHNV, CDR2 YYDKDF (reference sequence). The CDR3 sequence is 13 residues long.

In its sample, this clonotype was seen a few times. The rearrangement joins TRBV7-2 to TRBJ2-1, with D perhaps TRBD1 (5 bases). Germline assignment: CDR1 SGHTA and CDR2 FQGNSA. Trimming took off 1 base at V and 4 bases at J, with 5 bases between the two ends. This CDR3 has 13 residues. CDR3 amino acids: CASSLGQYNEQFF. The CDR3 region has the DNA TGTGCCAGCAGCTTAGGACAGTACAATGAGCAGTTCTTC.

The rearrangement joins TRBV4-1 to TRBJ2-6; D is perhaps TRBD2 (5 bases). Germline V gene data show CDR1 as MGHRA and CDR2 as YSYEKL. The V end was cut by 5 bases, the J end by 2 bases, with 10 bases between. This CDR3 contains 15 residues. The CDR3 loop is CASSGEQTGANVLTF. CDR3 coding DNA: TGCGCCAGCAGCGGGGAGCAAACTGGGGCCAACGTCCTGACTTTC.

This clonotype was seen many times. The chain is built from TRBV6-4 and TRBJ1-1; D is unresolved. This CDR3 region has 13 residues. Germline loops: CDR1 MRHNA, CDR2 SNTAGT. V dropped 5 bases and J dropped 0 bases, with 7 bases sitting between them. CDR3 sequence: CASSQAVNTEAFF. The CDR3 DNA follows: TGTGCCAGCAGTCAGGCTGTGAACACTGAAGCTTTCTTT.

The V call is TRBV20-1, the J call TRBJ2-7; a weak D match, TRBD1 (5 bases). Germline CDR1 DFQATT, CDR2 SNEGSKA (reference sequence). The CDR3 is 13 residues long. The germline V and J ends were trimmed by 1 base and 7 bases, with 14 bases remaining between them. CDR3 nucleotides: TGCAGTGCTAGAGCGCAGGGAAGTCGGGAGCAGTACTTC. This gives the protein CSARAQGSREQYF.

This clonotype was recorded many times. The chain combines TRBV6-5 with TRBJ2-5; 10 positions agree with TRBD2. Germline V gene lookup returns CDR1 MNHEY and CDR2 SVGAGI. V shed 2 bases and J 4 bases; nucleotides not matched to a gene: 4. The CDR3 totals 15 residues. CDR3 in amino acids: CASSYSGGAGETQYF. The CDR3 DNA reads TGTGCCAGCAGTTACAGCGGGGGGGCGGGAGAGACCCAGTACTTC.

The chain joins TRBV19 to TRBJ2-2; 9 bases are shared with TRBD1. From germline, CDR1 is LNHDA and CDR2 SQIVND (reference sequence). The CDR3 has 15 residues. Trimming removed 11 bases from V and 5 bases from J; junction bases left unmatched: 12. CDR3 loop: CAVRTGGAGTGELFF. In DNA form, the CDR3 reads TGTGCCGTTCGAACAGGGGGCGCGGGGACCGGGGAGCTGTTTTTT. The entire variable domain, with the rest obtained from reference TRBV19 and TRBJ2-2, is as follows: DGGITQSPKYLFRKEGQNVTLSCEQNLNHDAMYWYRQDPGQGLRLIYYSQIVNDFQKGDIAEGYSVSREKKESFPLTVTSAQKNPTAFYLCAVRTGGAGTGELFFGEGSRLTVL.

V is TRBV10-3 and J is TRBJ2-1, with TRBD2 matching over 10 bases. The CDR3 runs to 14 residues. The germline V gene has CDR1 ENHRY and CDR2 SYGVKD. Trimming at V came to 10 bases and at J to 5 bases, leaving 8 bases not matched to a gene. This chain's CDR3 is CATLSLAGDNEQFF. CDR3 bases: TGTGCCACCCTGAGTCTAGCGGGAGACAATGAGCAGTTCTTC.

This clonotype was counted at least ten times. The conserved final phenylalanine or tryptophan is absent from the CDR3, which likely points to a read error. The V call is TRBV7-9, the J call TRBJ1-6; D is unresolved. The CDR3 is made up of 14 amino acids. V lost 5 bases and J lost 4, with 9 bases in between. Germline V gene lookup returns CDR1 SEHNR and CDR2 FQNEAQ (reference sequence). The CDR3 nucleotides read TGTGCCAGCAGCGGAGTAGAGTATAATTCACCCCTCCACCTT. Its protein is CASSGVEYNSPLHL.

As for this clonotype: Relative to the germline gene, one junction end is altered; a read error may explain this. J is TRBJ2-3 and V is TRBV6-1, with TRBD2 matching over 15 bases. The CDR3 runs 16 residues. CDR1 and CDR2 (germline): MNHNS, SASEGT. The CDR3 coding sequence is TGTGCCAGCAGTGAATGGACTAGCGGGGGGGCAGATACGCGGTATTTT. It is translated as CASSEWTSGGADTRYF.

The rearrangement joins TRBV10-3 to TRBJ1-5; D is unresolved. The CDR3 contains 14 residues. Per the germline V gene, CDR1 is ENHRY and CDR2 is SYGVKD. V gave up 10 bases and J gave up 2 bases, with 15 bases separating them. CDR3 sequence: CASRDLSGNQPQHF. The CDR3 DNA reads TGTGCCAGCAGAGACCTATCTGGCAATCAGCCCCAGCATTTT.

The chain combines TRBV29-1 with TRBJ2-7; 8 bases align to TRBD1. From germline, CDR1 is SQVTM and CDR2 ANQGSEA. Trimming took 6 bases from V and 4 from J; bases not matched to a gene: 11. The CDR3 runs 14 residues. CDR3 sequence (DNA): TGCAGCGTCGGTGGCGGACAGGGTCAATACGAGCAGTACTTC. This sequence encodes CSVGGGQGQYEQYF.

The chain recombines TRBV20-1 with TRBJ1-5, with TRBD1 matching over 10 bases. V was pared by 4 bases and J by 6 bases, with 9 bases of the junction left unmatched. This CDR3 has 15 residues. Germline assignment: CDR1 DFQATT and CDR2 SNEGSKA (reference sequence). DNA for the CDR3: TGCAGTGCTATCCGGGACAGGGGTCAAGGTCAGCCCCAGCATTTT. This sequence encodes CSAIRDRGQGQPQHF.

The chain carries TRBV6-1 and TRBJ2-7; 7 bases line up with TRBD2. J lost 5 bases, V lost 7 bases, and 5 bases had no gene match. The CDR3 has 12 amino acids. Germline CDR1 and CDR2: MNHNS and SASEGT. In DNA form, the CDR3 reads TGTGCCAGCACTATAGGGAGGGACGAGCAGTACTTC. Protein: CASTIGRDEQYF.

The chain has TRBV19 and TRBJ1-1, with D possibly being TRBD1 (5 bases). With 2 bases removed from V and 5 bases from J, the gap between germline ends came to 12 bases. The germline gives CDR1 LNHDA, CDR2 SQIVND (reference sequence). The CDR3 is made up of 14 amino acids. The CDR3 is CASSIMRGGTEAFF. In nucleotides, the CDR3 is TGTGCCAGTAGTATAATGAGGGGTGGAACTGAAGCTTTCTTT.

A remark on this clonotype: The junction and the germline gene differ at one end; a read error may be behind it. J is TRBJ2-7 and V is TRBV29-1; possibly TRBD2 for D (6 bases). The length of the CDR3 is 12 residues. Per the germline V gene, CDR1 is SQVTM and CDR2 is ANQGSEA. The CDR3 sequence is CSSLVGGGELYF. The CDR3 nucleotides read TGCAGCTCATTGGTGGGAGGCGGGGAGCTGTACTTC.